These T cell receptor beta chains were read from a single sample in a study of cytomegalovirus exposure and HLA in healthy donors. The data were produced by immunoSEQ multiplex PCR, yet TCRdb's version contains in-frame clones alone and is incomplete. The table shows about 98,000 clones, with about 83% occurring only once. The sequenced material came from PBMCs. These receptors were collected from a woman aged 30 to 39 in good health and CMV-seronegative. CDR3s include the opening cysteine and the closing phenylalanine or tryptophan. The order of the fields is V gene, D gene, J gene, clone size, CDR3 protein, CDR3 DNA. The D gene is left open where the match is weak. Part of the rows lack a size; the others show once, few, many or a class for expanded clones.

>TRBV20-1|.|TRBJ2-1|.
CSAGGEPQFF
TGCAGTGCTGGTGGAGAGCCGCAGTTCTTC
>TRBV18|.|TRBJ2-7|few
CASSPFRQSYEQYF
TGTGCCAGCTCACCATTTCGACAGTCCTACGAGCAGTACTTC
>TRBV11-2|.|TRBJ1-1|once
CASSFRENTEAFF
TGTGCCAGCAGCTTCCGGGAGAACACTGAAGCTTTCTTT
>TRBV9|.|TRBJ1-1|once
CASSVSGDTEAFF
TGTGCCAGCAGCGTGTCAGGGGACACTGAAGCTTTCTTT
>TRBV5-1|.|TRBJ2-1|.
CASSQADEQFF
TGCGCCAGCAGTCAAGCGGATGAGCAGTTCTTC
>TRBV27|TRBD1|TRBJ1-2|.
CASSLSGQAGGYTF
TGTGCCAGCAGTTTATCGGGACAGGCTGGTGGCTACACCTTC
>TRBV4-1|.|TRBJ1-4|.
CASSQLGGGAIATNEKLFF
TGCGCCAGCAGCCAACTCGGTGGTGGGGCGATTGCAACTAATGAAAAACTGTTTTTT
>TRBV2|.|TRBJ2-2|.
CASSLDTSYTGELFF
TGTGCCAGCAGTTTGGACACGAGTTACACCGGGGAGCTGTTTTTT
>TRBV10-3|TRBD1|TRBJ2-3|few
CAIKGAFSTDTQYF
TGTGCCATCAAGGGGGCCTTTAGCACAGATACGCAGTATTTT
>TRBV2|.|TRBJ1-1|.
CASLLSREAFF
TGTGCCAGCCTACTCTCCCGTGAAGCTTTCTTT
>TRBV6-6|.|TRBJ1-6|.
CASCQGQDSPLHF
TGTGCCAGCTGTCAGGGTCAAGATTCACCCCTCCACTTT
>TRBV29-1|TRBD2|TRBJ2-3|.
CSVDVGTSGITDTQYF
TGCAGCGTTGACGTAGGGACTAGCGGGATAACAGATACGCAGTATTTT
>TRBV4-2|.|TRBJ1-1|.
CASSPGTGYHTEAFF
TGTGCCAGCAGCCCGGGAACAGGGTATCACACTGAAGCTTTCTTT
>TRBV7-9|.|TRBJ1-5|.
CASSLGGGWNQPQHF
TGTGCCAGCAGCTTAGGCGGGGGGTGGAATCAGCCCCAGCATTTT